This TCR beta chain was identified during a study of shared clonotypes between healthy human individuals. Donors were healthy HIV-negative adults without recently reported acute infections or vaccinations. CDR1 is MDHEN, CDR2 SYDVKM, per germline. The CDR3 runs to 16 residues. V shed 4 bases and J shed 5 bases, with 20 bases lying between them. Splitting of each subset's genomic DNA was done evenly across several immunoSEQ plates. Some clones are missing from TCRdb's copy, which holds only in-frame ones; the method was immunoSEQ multiplex PCR. The sample records a few hundred thousand clones, 65% to 80% being singletons.

The rearrangement links TRBV28 to TRBJ1-2; a possible D gene is TRBD1 (6 bases). The sequenced sample consisted of PBMCs. This clonotype was sampled from a woman aged 40 to 50 in good health. Some clones in this sample may be carry-over from other donors' samples. CDR3 bases: TGTGCCAGCAGTTGGACCTTGGGGGCGCGGTGGTATGGCTACACCTTC. This sequence encodes CASSWTLGARWYGYTF.